This T cell receptor (beta chain) was sequenced during a study of CD8 T cells in Susac syndrome. Study at large: The sequenced Susac syndrome patients comprised roughly 6 with active disease and fewer than ten in remission. Patients with Susac syndrome, at blood draw, were therapy-naive, on corticosteroids, or on intravenous immunoglobulin alone.

From blood CD8+ and CD4+ T cells, TCR beta sequences were generated. This clonotype was detected once. The CDR3 covers 16 residues. From germline, CDR1 is GTSNPN and CDR2 SVGIG (reference sequence). V dropped 1 base and J dropped 2 bases, with 15 bases sitting between them. Random hexamers were used to reverse transcribe the RNA input (roughly 0.5 to 1 ug). MiXCR was run by TCRdb on the immunoSEQ multiplex PCR reads, yielding one entry per CDR3 protein. The data hold about 90,000 distinct CDR3 sequences, with about 96% observed a single time. This clonotype was obtained from a human donor with Susac syndrome. The rearrangement uses TRBV30 and TRBJ1-5, with D unclear. The sequenced sample consisted of CD8+ T cells from PBMCs. CDR3 protein: CAWSEEVTIGNQPQHF. CDR3 sequence (DNA): TGTGCCTGGAGTGAAGAAGTGACGATCGGCAATCAGCCCCAGCATTTT.